A selection of T cell receptor beta chains follows, all from one sample in a study of cytomegalovirus exposure and HLA in healthy donors. The data were produced by immunoSEQ multiplex PCR, yet TCRdb's version contains in-frame clones alone and is incomplete. The sample records more than 95,000 clones, over 70% being singletons. The sample taken for sequencing was PBMCs. The receptors were sampled from a woman aged 45-65 years in good health and CMV-seronegative. The CDR3 runs from the conserved cysteine through the conserved F or W. D genes are given only for firm matches. Size values are once, few and many counts, or a class for expanded clones, and some rows have none.

d_call | j_call | clone_size | v_call | cdr3_nt | cdr3_aa
TRBD1 | TRBJ2-2 | few | TRBV19 | TGTGCCAGTAGTGTGACAGGGTTGAACACCGGGGAGCTGTTTTTT | CASSVTGLNTGELFF
TRBD1 | TRBJ1-1 | . | TRBV4-3 | TGCGCCAGCAGCCAAGAGGGACAGGGAGAAGGATGGAACACTGAAGCTTTCTTT | CASSQEGQGEGWNTEAFF
TRBD1 | TRBJ1-4 | . | TRBV19 | TGTGCCACCAGGACAGGAACTAATGAAAAACTGTTTTTT | CATRTGTNEKLFF
TRBD2 | TRBJ2-5 | . | TRBV29-1 | TGCAGCGTTAAGGTTGCGGGACTAGGAGAGACCCAGTACTTC | CSVKVAGLGETQYF
TRBD2 | TRBJ2-3 | once | TRBV30 | TGTGCCTGGAACCAACTAGCGGGAGGTGGGACAGATACGCAGTATTTT | CAWNQLAGGGTDTQYF
TRBD1 | TRBJ2-6 | . | TRBV5-1 | TGCGCCAGCGCCCCAGGGGGATTTTCTGGGGCCAACGTCCTGACTTTC | CASAPGGFSGANVLTF
TRBD1 | TRBJ1-1 | . | TRBV30 | TGTGCCTGGAGACTTCCGGGGACAGGTGAAGCTTTCTTT | CAWRLPGTGEAFF
TRBD1 | TRBJ1-1 | . | TRBV7-9 | TGTGCCAGCAGCTTCCAGGGGGCGAACACTGAAGCTTTCTTT | CASSFQGANTEAFF
. | TRBJ2-7 | . | TRBV14 | TGTGCCAGCAGCCAAGATATAGGTACCCGGGTCGAGCAGTACTTC | CASSQDIGTRVEQYF
. | TRBJ1-6 | . | TRBV18 | TGTGCCAGCTCACCAGCGGGCGGGGGATCACCCCTCCACTTT | CASSPAGGGSPLHF
. | TRBJ2-1 | . | TRBV7-2 | TGTGCCAGCAGCCCTACTAGCTCCTACAATGAGCAGTTCTTC | CASSPTSSYNEQFF
. | TRBJ2-1 | . | TRBV15 | TGTGCCACCAGCAGGTATGAGGTAGGGAGTGAGCAGTTCTTC | CATSRYEVGSEQFF
. | TRBJ1-1 | once | TRBV30 | TGTGCCTGGAGTGTGGCTTGGGGGGACACTGAAGCTTTCTTT | CAWSVAWGDTEAFF
. | TRBJ1-1 | . | TRBV7-8 | TGTGCCAGCAGCATACAAGGGGGATATAGCACTGAAGCTTTCTTT | CASSIQGGYSTEAFF
TRBD2 | TRBJ2-2 | . | TRBV19 | TGTGCCAGCAACGGACTAGCGGGAGAGAACACCGGGGAGCTGTTTTTT | CASNGLAGENTGELFF
TRBD2 | TRBJ2-3 | . | TRBV7-2 | TGTGCCAGCAGTTCTCCAGAGGGGGGACTAGCAATAGATACGCAGTATTTT | CASSSPEGGLAIDTQYF
TRBD2 | TRBJ2-1 | . | TRBV7-3 | TGTGCCAGCAGCTTGAAGGGGACTAGTCCCGTTTTTGGGAAGGAGCAGTTCTTC | CASSLKGTSPVFGKEQFF
TRBD2 | TRBJ2-7 | once | TRBV2 | TGTGCCAGCAAAGGACTAGCGGACCCCTCCTACGAGCAGTACTTC | CASKGLADPSYEQYF
. | TRBJ1-1 | few | TRBV7-9 | TGTGCCAGCAGCTCCGGACAGTCGACTGAAGCTTTCTTT | CASSSGQSTEAFF
. | TRBJ2-5 | . | TRBV25-1 | TGTGCCAGCAGTTCGCAGGGGACAGAGACCCAGTACTTC | CASSSQGTETQYF
. | TRBJ2-2 | . | TRBV7-2 | TGTGCCAGCAGCTTAGAGGGCAGGGGGAACACCGGGGAGCTGTTTTTT | CASSLEGRGNTGELFF
. | TRBJ2-2 | . | TRBV10-3 | TGTGCCACTGGGGAGGAGCCGAACACCGGGGAGCTGTTTTTT | CATGEEPNTGELFF
. | TRBJ2-2 | . | TRBV11-2 | TGTGCCAGCAGCTTAGGTTGGCGGGAGAACACCGGGGAGCTGTTTTTT | CASSLGWRENTGELFF
TRBD1 | TRBJ2-5 | . | TRBV7-9 | TGTGCCAGCCGGTCGGACAGGGGCGAGACCCAGTACTTC | CASRSDRGETQYF
TRBD2 | TRBJ2-3 | . | TRBV7-3 | TGTGCCAGCAGTTGGACTAGCGGGAAAACAGATACGCAGTATTTT | CASSWTSGKTDTQYF
TRBD1 | TRBJ2-5 | . | TRBV28 | TGTGCCAGCAGTTCTCGACAGGGTAACCAAGAGACCCAGTACTTC | CASSSRQGNQETQYF
. | TRBJ1-5 | . | TRBV21-1 | TGTGCCAGCAGCTCCCACGCCCGGGACAGGGGTGAGCAGCCCCAGCATTTT | CASSSHARDRGEQPQHF
. | TRBJ2-7 | . | TRBV4-1 | TGCGCCAGCAGCAACATCTTTGGGGGGTCCTACGAGCAGTACTTC | CASSNIFGGSYEQYF
TRBD1 | TRBJ2-2 | . | TRBV6-4 | TGTGCCAGCAGTGACCCTCACGCCGGGACAGGGGCCGCCTCACCGAACACCGGGGAGCTGTTTTTT | CASSDPHAGTGAASPNTGELFF
. | TRBJ1-1 | . | TRBV7-2 | TGTGCCAGCAGCCCTAGAGAAGCTTTCTTT | CASSPREAFF
TRBD1 | TRBJ2-3 | . | TRBV7-9 | TGTGCCAGCAGCTTACTACAGGGGGTTGAAGATACGCAGTATTTT | CASSLLQGVEDTQYF
TRBD2 | TRBJ2-3 | . | TRBV28 | TGTGCCAGCAGGAGACTAGCGGGAGGCACAGATACGCAGTATTTT | CASRRLAGGTDTQYF
. | TRBJ2-5 | . | TRBV19 | TGTGCCAGTAGTAGTGCGGGGGAGACCCAGTACTTC | CASSSAGETQYF